The 2 T cell receptor beta chains given below trace back to one sample, sequenced in a study of T cell responses to AZD1222 COVID-19 vaccine. Method: immunoSEQ multiplex PCR; TCRdb's copy keeps in-frame clones and lacks some. The sample records 200,000 to 250,000 clones, around 93% being singletons. The sequencing used peripheral blood, collected on day 0 of MenACWY control vaccination. The receptors were sampled from an adult in good health.

This clone occurred once. This rearrangement joins TRBV5-1 to TRBJ1-6, with D possibly being TRBD1 (5 bases). CDR1 and CDR2 (germline): SGHRS, YFSETQ. V gave up 4 bases and J gave up 4 bases, with 18 bases separating them. This CDR3 has 17 residues. CDR3 residues: CASSPSTDPAYNSPLHF. The CDR3, as DNA: TGCGCCAGCAGCCCTTCGACAGACCCGGCGTATAATTCACCCCTCCACTTT.

The rearrangement uses TRBV19 and TRBJ1-3, with TRBD1 matching over 8 bases. Germline V lookup: CDR1 LNHDA, CDR2 SQIVND (reference sequence). Unmatched junction bases numbered 3, after V lost 5 bases and J lost 0 bases. There are 15 residues in the CDR3. The CDR3 coding sequence is TGTGCCAGTAGTTCAACAGGGGGCTCTGGAAACACCATATATTTT. Protein product: CASSSTGGSGNTIYF.